Given below is one T cell receptor (beta chain) in context. This entry is derived from a study of T cell changes during pregnancy in multiple sclerosis. Unmatched junction bases numbered 5, after V lost 4 bases and J lost 3 bases. Germline assignment: CDR1 SGDLS and CDR2 YYNGEE. This CDR3 has 15 amino acids. Sequencing used immunoSEQ multiplex PCR; TCRdb keeps in-frame clones, though not all of them. This sample carries 25,000 or so clones, 70% to 90% of them seen once, and the ten largest clones take approximately 1%. This chain joins TRBV9 and TRBJ2-3; 10 nucleotides line up with TRBD2. This clonotype originated in a female donor in good health, enrolled as a control in a pregnancy study. The material sequenced was CD4+ T cells from peripheral blood mononuclear cells, taken in the first trimester of pregnancy. This chain's CDR3 is CASSRGSGGTDTQYF. The CDR3 DNA sequence: TGTGCCAGCAGCCGGGGTAGCGGGGGGACAGATACGCAGTATTTT.